This T cell receptor beta chain was obtained from a study of cytomegalovirus exposure and HLA in healthy donors. Whole-study results and caveats: Analysis was performed later, and it showed HLA-associated TCR beta chains to be more clonally expanded than equally common others. Accurate HLA-A and HLA-B prediction from TCR beta sequences was reported for most subjects.

CDR3 length: 16 residues. V lost 3 bases, J lost 6 bases, and 10 bases stayed unmatched. Per the germline V gene, CDR1 is MGHRA and CDR2 is YSYEKL. About this clone: Its specificity is unknown.

With 60 Vbeta and 13 Jbeta primers, the PCR was carried out. Sequencing was performed with immunoSEQ multiplex PCR; in TCRdb, only in-frame clones are kept and a portion is missing. The sample carries around 140,000 clones, 70% to 80% recorded once. This rearrangement joins TRBV4-1 to TRBJ2-7; 11 bases line up with TRBD2. The specimen sequenced was PBMCs. The source of this sequence is a female donor in good health and CMV-seropositive. The CDR3 region is CASSHAVAGGPREQYF. In nucleotides, the CDR3 is TGCGCCAGCAGCCATGCCGTAGCGGGGGGGCCGCGCGAGCAGTACTTC.